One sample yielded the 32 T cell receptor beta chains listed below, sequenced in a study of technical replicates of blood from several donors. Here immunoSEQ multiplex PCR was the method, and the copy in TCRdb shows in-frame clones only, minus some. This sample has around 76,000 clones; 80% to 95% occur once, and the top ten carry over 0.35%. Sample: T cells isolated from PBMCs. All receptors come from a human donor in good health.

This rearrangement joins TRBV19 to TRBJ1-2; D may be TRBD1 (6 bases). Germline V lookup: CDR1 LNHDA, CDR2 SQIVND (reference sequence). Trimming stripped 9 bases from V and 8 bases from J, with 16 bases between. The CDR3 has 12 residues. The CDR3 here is CASKQGDWGYTF. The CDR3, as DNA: TGTGCCAGCAAACAGGGAGATTGGGGCTACACCTTC.

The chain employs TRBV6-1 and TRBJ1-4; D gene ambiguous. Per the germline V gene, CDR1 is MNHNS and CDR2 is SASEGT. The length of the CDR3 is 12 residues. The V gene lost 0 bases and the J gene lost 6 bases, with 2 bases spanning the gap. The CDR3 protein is CASSEADEKLFF. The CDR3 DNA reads TGTGCCAGCAGTGAAGCCGATGAAAAACTGTTTTTT.

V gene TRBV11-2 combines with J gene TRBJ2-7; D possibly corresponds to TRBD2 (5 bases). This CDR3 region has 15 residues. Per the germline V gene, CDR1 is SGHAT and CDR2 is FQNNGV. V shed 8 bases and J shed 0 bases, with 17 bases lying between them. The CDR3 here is CASGRLTGSSYEQYF. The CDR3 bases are TGTGCCAGCGGGCGCTTAACGGGGAGCTCCTACGAGCAGTACTTC.

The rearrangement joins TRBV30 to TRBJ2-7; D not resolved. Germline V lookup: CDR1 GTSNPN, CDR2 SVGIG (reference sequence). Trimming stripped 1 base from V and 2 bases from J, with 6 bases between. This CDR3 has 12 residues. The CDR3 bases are TGTGCCTGGAGTGCCCTAACCTACGAGCAGTACTTC. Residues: CAWSALTYEQYF.

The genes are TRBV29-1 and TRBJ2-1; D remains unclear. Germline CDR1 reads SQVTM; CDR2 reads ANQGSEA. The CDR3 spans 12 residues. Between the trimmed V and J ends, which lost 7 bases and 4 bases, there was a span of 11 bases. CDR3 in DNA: TGCAGCGCCAAGATAGATTACAATGAGCAGTTCTTC. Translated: CSAKIDYNEQFF.

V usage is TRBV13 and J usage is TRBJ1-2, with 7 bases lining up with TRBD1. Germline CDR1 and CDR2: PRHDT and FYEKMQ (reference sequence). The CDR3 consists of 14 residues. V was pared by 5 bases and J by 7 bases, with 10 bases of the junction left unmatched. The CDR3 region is CASSNQGVLSGYTF. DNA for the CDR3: TGTGCCAGCAGCAATCAGGGGGTCTTATCTGGCTACACCTTC.

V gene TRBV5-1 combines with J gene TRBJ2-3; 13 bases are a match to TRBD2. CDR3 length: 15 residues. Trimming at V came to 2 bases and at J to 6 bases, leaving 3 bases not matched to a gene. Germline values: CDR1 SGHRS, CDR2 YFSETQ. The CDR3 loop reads CASSLGLAGVDTQYF. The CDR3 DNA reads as TGCGCCAGCAGCTTAGGACTAGCGGGAGTGGATACGCAGTATTTT.

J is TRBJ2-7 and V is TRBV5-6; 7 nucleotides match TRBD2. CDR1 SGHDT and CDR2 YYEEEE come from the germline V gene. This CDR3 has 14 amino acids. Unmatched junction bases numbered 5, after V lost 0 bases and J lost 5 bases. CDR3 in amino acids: CASSLGDYLHEQYF. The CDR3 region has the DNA TGTGCCAGCAGCTTGGGGGACTATCTTCACGAGCAGTACTTC.

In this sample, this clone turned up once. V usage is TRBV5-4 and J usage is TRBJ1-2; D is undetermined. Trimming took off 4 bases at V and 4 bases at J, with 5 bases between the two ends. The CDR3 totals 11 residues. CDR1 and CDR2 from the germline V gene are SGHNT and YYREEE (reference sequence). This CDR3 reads CASSPGYGYTF. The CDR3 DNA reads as TGTGCCAGCAGCCCCGGCTATGGCTACACCTTC.

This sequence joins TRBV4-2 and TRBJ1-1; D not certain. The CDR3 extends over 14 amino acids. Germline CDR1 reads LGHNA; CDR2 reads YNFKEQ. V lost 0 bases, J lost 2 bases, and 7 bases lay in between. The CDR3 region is CASSQEGVNTEAFF. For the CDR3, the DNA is TGTGCCAGCAGCCAAGAAGGAGTTAACACTGAAGCTTTCTTT.

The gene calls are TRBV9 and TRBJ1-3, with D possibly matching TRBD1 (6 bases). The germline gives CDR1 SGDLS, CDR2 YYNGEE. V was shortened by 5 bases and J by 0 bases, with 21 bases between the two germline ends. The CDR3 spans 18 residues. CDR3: CASSASWDNYYSGNTIYF. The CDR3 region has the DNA TGTGCCAGCAGTGCTTCCTGGGACAACTATTACTCTGGAAACACCATATATTTT.

As DNA, the CDR3 is TGTGCCAGCACCGTAGCGGGAGTGGCAGATACGCAGTATTTT. This gives the protein CASTVAGVADTQYF. The chain carries TRBV7-2 and TRBJ2-3; 9 nucleotides agree with TRBD2. Germline trimming cut 7 bases from V and 4 bases from J; bases unmatched to any gene: 6. Germline assignment: CDR1 SGHTA and CDR2 FQGNSA. This CDR3 has 14 residues.

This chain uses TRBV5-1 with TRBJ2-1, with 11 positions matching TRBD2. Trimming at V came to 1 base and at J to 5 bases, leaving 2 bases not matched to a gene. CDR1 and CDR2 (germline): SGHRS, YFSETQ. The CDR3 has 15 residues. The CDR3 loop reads CASSLMTSGDNEQFF. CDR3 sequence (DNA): TGCGCCAGCAGCTTGATGACTAGCGGGGACAATGAGCAGTTCTTC.

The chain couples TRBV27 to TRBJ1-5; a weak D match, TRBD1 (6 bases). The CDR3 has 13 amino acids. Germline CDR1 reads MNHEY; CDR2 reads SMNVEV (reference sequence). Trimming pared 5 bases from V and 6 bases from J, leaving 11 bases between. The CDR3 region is CASSTNRAQPQHF. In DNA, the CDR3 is TGTGCCAGCAGTACCAACAGGGCTCAGCCCCAGCATTTT.

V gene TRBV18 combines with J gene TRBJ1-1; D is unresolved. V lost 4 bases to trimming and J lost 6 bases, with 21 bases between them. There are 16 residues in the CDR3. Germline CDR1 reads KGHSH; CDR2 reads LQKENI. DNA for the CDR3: TGTGCCAGCTCACTGTTCGGGGAGGTGTTAGGCGCTGAAGCTTTCTTT. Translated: CASSLFGEVLGAEAFF.

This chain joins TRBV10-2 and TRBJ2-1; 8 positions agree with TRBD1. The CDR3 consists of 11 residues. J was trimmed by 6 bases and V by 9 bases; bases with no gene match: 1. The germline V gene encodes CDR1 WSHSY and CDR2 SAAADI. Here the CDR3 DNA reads TGCGCCAGTACAGGGGGCAATGAGCAGTTCTTC. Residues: CASTGGNEQFF.

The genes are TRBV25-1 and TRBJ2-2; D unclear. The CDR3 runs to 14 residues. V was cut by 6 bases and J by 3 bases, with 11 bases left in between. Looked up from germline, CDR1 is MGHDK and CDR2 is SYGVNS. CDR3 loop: CASSLTAYTGELFF. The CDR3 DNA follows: TGTGCCAGCAGCCTGACTGCTTACACCGGGGAGCTGTTTTTT.

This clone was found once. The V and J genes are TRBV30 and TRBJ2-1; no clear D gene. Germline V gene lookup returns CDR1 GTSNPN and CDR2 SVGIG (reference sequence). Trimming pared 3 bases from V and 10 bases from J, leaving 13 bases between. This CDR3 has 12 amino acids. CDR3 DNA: TGTGCCTGGAGCCACAGAGACGGCGAGCAGTTCTTC. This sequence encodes CAWSHRDGEQFF.

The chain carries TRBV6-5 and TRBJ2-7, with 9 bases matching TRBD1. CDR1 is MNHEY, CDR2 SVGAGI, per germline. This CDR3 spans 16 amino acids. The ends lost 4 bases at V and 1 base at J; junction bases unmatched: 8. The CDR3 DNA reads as TGTGCCAGCAGTTTGTATTCCGGGACAGGGTCCTACGAGCAGTACTTC. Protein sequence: CASSLYSGTGSYEQYF.

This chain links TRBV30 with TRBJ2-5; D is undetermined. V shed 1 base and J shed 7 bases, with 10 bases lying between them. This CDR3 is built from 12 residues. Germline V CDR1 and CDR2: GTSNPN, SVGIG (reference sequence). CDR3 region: CAWSAQVGTQYF. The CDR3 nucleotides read TGTGCCTGGAGTGCTCAGGTGGGGACCCAGTACTTC.

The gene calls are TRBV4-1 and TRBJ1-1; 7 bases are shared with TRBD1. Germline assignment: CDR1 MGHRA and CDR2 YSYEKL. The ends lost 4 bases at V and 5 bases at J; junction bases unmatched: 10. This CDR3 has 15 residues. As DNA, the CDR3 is TGCGCCAGCAGCCTTATGGACAGGCAAGAAACTGAAGCTTTCTTT. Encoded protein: CASSLMDRQETEAFF.

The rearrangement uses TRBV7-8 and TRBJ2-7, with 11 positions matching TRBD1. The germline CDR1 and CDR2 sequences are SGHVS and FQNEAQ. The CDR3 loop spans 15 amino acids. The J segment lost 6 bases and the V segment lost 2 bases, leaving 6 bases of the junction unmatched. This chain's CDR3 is CASSLRGQGAPEQYF. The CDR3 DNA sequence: TGTGCCAGCAGCTTACGAGGACAGGGGGCGCCCGAGCAGTACTTC.

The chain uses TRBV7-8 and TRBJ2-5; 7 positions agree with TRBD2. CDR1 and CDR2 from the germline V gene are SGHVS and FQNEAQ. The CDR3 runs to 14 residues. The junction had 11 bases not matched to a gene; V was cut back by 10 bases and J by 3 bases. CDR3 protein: CAIGRGGPEETQYF. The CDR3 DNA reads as TGTGCCATAGGGAGGGGAGGGCCCGAAGAGACCCAGTACTTC.

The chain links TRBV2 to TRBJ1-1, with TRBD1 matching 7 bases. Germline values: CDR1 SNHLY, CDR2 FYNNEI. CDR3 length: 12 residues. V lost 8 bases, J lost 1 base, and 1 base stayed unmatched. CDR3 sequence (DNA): TGTGCCAGCCGACAGGGGAACACTGAAGCTTTCTTT. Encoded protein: CASRQGNTEAFF.

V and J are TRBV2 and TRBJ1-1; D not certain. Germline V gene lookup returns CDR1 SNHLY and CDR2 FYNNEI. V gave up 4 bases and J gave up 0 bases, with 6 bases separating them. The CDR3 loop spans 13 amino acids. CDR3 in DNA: TGTGCCAGCAGTGGCAGTCTGAACACTGAAGCTTTCTTT. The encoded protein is CASSGSLNTEAFF.

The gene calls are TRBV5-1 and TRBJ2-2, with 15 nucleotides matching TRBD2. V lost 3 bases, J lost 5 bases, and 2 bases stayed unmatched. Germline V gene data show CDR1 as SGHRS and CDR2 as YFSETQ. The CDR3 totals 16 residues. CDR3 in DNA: TGCGCCAGCAGCTGGGGACTAGCGGGAGGAACCGGGGAGCTGTTTTTT. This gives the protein CASSWGLAGGTGELFF.

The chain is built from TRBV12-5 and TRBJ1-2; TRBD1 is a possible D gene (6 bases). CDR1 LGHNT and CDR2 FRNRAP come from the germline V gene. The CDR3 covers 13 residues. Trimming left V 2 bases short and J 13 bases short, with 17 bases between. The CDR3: CASGLIGQPKGTF. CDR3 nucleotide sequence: TGTGCTAGTGGTTTGATCGGACAGCCCAAAGGCACCTTC.

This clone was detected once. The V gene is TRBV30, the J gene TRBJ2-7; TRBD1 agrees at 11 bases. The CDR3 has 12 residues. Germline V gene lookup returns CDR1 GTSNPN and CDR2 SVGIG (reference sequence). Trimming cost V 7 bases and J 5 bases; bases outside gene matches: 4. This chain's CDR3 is CAFGTGGHEQYF. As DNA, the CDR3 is TGTGCCTTTGGGACAGGGGGACACGAGCAGTACTTC.

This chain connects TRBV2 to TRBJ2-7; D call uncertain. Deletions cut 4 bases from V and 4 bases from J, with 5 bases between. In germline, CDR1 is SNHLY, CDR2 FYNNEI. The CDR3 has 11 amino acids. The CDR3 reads CASSGGYEQYF. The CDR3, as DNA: TGTGCCAGCAGTGGAGGATACGAGCAGTACTTC.

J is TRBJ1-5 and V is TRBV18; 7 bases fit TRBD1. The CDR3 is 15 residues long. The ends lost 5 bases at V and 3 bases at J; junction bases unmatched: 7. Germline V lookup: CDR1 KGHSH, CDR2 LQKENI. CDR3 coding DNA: TGTGCCAGCTCAGCATCGGGACAGATCAATCAGCCCCAGCATTTT. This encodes CASSASGQINQPQHF.

The CDR3 coding sequence is TGTGCCAGTAGTAGACAGGGAGAGAACAATGAGCAGTTCTTC. Amino acids: CASSRQGENNEQFF. The J gene is TRBJ2-1, the V gene TRBV19; 7 bases match TRBD1. The CDR3 length is 14 residues. Germline trimming cut 4 bases from V and 5 bases from J; bases unmatched to any gene: 5. Germline values: CDR1 LNHDA, CDR2 SQIVND (reference sequence).

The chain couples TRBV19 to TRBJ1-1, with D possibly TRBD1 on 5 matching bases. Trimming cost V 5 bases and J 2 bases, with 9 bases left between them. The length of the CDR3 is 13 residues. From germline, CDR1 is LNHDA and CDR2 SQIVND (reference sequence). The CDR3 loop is CASSVQGNTEAFF. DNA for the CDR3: TGTGCCAGTAGTGTTCAGGGCAACACTGAAGCTTTCTTT.